This paragraph covers one TCR beta chain sequence. What it binds is unknown. The CDR3 covers 15 residues. The trim removed 2 bases at V and 6 bases at J, leaving 9 bases unmatched. CDR1 is SGHTA, CDR2 FQGNSA, per germline. Generated by immunoSEQ multiplex PCR, the TCRdb table keeps only in-frame clones and is missing some. The sample includes approximately 130,000 clones, approximately 91% of them seen just once. The sample belongs to a study of T cell responses to AZD1222 COVID-19 vaccine. Study-wide results and caveats: Across spike, vaccine-associated CD4 TCRs were found, dominant at 160-218 and 743-854.

The chain is built from TRBV7-2 and TRBJ1-2; 7 bases are shared with TRBD1. This receptor was identified in an adult who received the AZD1222 COVID-19 vaccine. The sequencing here drew on peripheral blood, taken 28 days after the second AZD1222 dose. Here the CDR3 reads CASSLSETGPHGYTF. The CDR3 DNA reads TGTGCCAGCAGCTTATCCGAGACAGGGCCTCATGGCTACACCTTC. Based on the CDR3 plus reference TRBV7-2 and TRBJ1-2, the full variable domain is GAGVSQSPSNKVTEKGKDVELRCDPISGHTALYWYRQSLGQGLEFLIYFQGNSAPDKSGLPSDRFSAERTGGSVSTLTIQRTQQEDSAVYLCASSLSETGPHGYTFGSGTRLTVV.